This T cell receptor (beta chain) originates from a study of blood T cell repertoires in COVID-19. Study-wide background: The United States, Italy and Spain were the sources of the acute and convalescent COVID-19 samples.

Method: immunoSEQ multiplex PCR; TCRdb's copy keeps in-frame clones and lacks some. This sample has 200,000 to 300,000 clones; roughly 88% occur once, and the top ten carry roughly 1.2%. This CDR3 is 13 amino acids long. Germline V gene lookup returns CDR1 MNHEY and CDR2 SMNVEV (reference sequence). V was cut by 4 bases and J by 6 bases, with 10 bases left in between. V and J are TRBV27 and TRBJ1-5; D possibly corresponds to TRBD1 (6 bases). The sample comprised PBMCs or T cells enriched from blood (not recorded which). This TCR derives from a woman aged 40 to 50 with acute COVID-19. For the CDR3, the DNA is TGTGCCAGCAGTTCGATACAGGGTCAGCCCCAGCATTTT. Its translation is CASSSIQGQPQHF.